One TCR beta chain is described in this entry. This clone was found a few times. It has no known antigen specificity. Per-base quality was not reported, and no clone a single base away is much larger than it. TCRbeta CDR3 regions were amplified from genomic DNA by means of the immunoSEQ Assay, a bias-controlled multiplex PCR. From the authors' description of their analysis: The number of nucleated cells in each sample was estimated from the amplification of reference gene primers within the assay. Sequence reads were collapsed and filtered to measure the absolute abundance of every unique TCRbeta CDR3 rearrangement. For each sample, productive Simpson clonality was calculated as the square root of Simpson's diversity index across productive rearrangements. TCRdb retrieved this table from immuneACCESS and kept in-frame rearrangements only. Not all clones are present; in checked studies, unresolved V genes account for under half, and no reason is known for the remainder. V and J calls and clone size are copied from that table; D and trimming were computed from the DNA. In this sample the table shows about 220,000 clones, 80% to 85% of which occur a single time. 15% to 20% of the sample rests with the top ten.

The data belong to a study of blood T cell repertoires in COVID-19 (dated by TCRdb to 2019 to 2021). In terms of the full investigation: Samples from collaborators originated in the United States, Italy and Spain and spanned both the acute and convalescent phases of COVID-19. The prospective study material was composed of cDNA or gDNA derived from T cells, B-cell-depleted T cells, or PBMCs. Subjects who had been exposed to COVID-19, were actively infected with it, or had recovered from it provided the deeply sampled blood TCRbeta repertoires that made up the dataset. The repertoires were released in a freely available public database meant as a resource for research on the immune response to SARS-CoV-2. The samples were drawn from two sources: the first 160 participants of the ongoing ImmuneRACE study, and approximately 1,300 subjects contributed by 6 global collaborators. A de-identified subject ID, COVID-19 status, age in years and sex were almost always included in the sample metadata. HLA class I and class II types, where available, came from metadata supplied by the sample provider rather than from assay-based typing.

Study-level results and caveats: How much clinical and demographic metadata was included differed by source and by participant, and the metadata was provided uncurated.

Whole blood was collected in K2EDTA tubes by collaborating institutions according to the institutions' own protocols. For TCRbeta analysis, collaborators shipped samples in one of three forms: frozen whole blood, isolated PBMCs, or DNA extracted from either of those sample types. This sequence was found in a man aged 25 to 40 with active or convalescent COVID-19. The sample comprised peripheral blood.

The CDR3 has the sequence CASSLRGTSYNSPLHF. Read as DNA, the sequence is TGTGCCAGCAGCTTGAGGGGAACCTCCTATAATTCACCCCTCCACTTT. The chain links TRBV5-6 with TRBJ1-6; a tentative D match to TRBD1 spans 5 bases. The germline ends are 8 bases apart after V is trimmed by 1 base and J by 0 bases. The CDR3, cysteine through phenylalanine, is 16 amino acids long. The DNA shown is the 48-base CDR3, in frame from base 1. Reading the germline V gene gives CDR1 SGHDT and CDR2 YYEEEE.